The 23 T cell receptor beta chains below come from one sample, sequenced in a study of CD8+ T cells in alopecia areata. As for treatment: oral pan-JAK inhibitor, 5-10 mg twice daily. Extracted from the samples, RNA was reverse transcribed into cDNA to serve as the sequencing template. Here immunoSEQ multiplex PCR was the method, and the copy in TCRdb shows in-frame clones only, minus some. Seen here are 250,000 to 350,000 clones, 45% to 70% observed once, and the top ten hold roughly 0.88%. The sample consisted of CD4+ T cells sorted from blood, taken at roughly week 53, from a patient treated with tofacitinib. Receptors were obtained from a human donor with alopecia areata.

In this sample, this clone turned up once. J is TRBJ2-2 and V is TRBV30, with 9 bases lining up with TRBD1. CDR3 length equals 13 residues. The ends lost 5 bases at V and 5 bases at J; junction bases unmatched: 3. CDR1 is GTSNPN and CDR2 is SVGIG in the germline V gene (reference sequence). The CDR3 spells CAWGQGITGELFF. The CDR3 coding sequence is TGTGCCTGGGGACAGGGGATTACCGGGGAGCTGTTTTTT.

Comments on this clone: Sequence at one end of the junction differs from germline and may be a read error. The rearrangement uses TRBV4-3 and TRBJ1-1; D perhaps matches TRBD1 (5 bases). Per the germline V gene, CDR1 is LGHNA and CDR2 is YSLEER. The CDR3 consists of 13 residues. CDR3 residues: CASSQEAGRLRIF. CDR3 bases: TGCGCCAGCAGCCAAGAGGCAGGGAGGCTCCGAATCTTT.

V is TRBV4-2 and J is TRBJ1-1; 9 bases line up with TRBD1. The CDR3 runs 17 residues. CDR1 LGHNA and CDR2 YNFKEQ come from the germline V gene. The V and J ends lost 1 base and 1 base, in that order; junction bases with no gene match: 7. The CDR3 sequence is CASSQVGTGRSNTEAFF. CDR3 DNA sequence: TGTGCCAGCAGCCAAGTTGGGACAGGGAGGTCGAACACTGAAGCTTTCTTT.

This chain connects TRBV30 to TRBJ2-5, with D perhaps TRBD1 (5 bases). The V gene's germline CDR1 is GTSNPN and CDR2 SVGIG (reference sequence). This CDR3 spans 11 amino acids. V lost 3 bases and J 9 bases, leaving 11 bases between the germline ends. The CDR3 region is CAWSPGMAQYF. The CDR3 DNA sequence: TGTGCCTGGAGCCCAGGGATGGCCCAGTACTTC. Full variable domain (rest looked up from reference TRBV30 and TRBJ2-5): SQTIHQWPATLVQPVGSPLSLECTVEGTSNPNLYWYRQAAGRGLQLLFYSVGIGQISSEVPQNLSASRPQDRQFILSSKKLLLSDSGFYLCAWSPGMAQYFGPGTRLLVL.

V usage is TRBV5-6 and J usage is TRBJ2-7; D is unresolved. V was clipped by 4 bases and J by 2 bases, with 7 bases between them. CDR1 and CDR2 from the germline V gene are SGHDT and YYEEEE. The CDR3 loop spans 12 amino acids. CDR3 residues: CASSTFTYEQYF. The CDR3 DNA follows: TGTGCCAGCAGCACGTTCACCTACGAGCAGTACTTC.

As regards this clone: Mismatch with germline at one junction end may stem from a read error. The CDR3 DNA follows: TGTGCCACCAGCAGAGGGGACAGGGGACCAGATACGCAATATTTT. Translation gives CATSRGDRGPDTQYF. The V and J genes are TRBV15 and TRBJ2-3; 10 positions agree with TRBD1. Germline CDR1 and CDR2: LNHNV and YYDKDF (reference sequence). The CDR3 has 15 residues.

This clone was observed a few times. The chain recombines TRBV7-8 with TRBJ1-1; possible D gene TRBD1, 6 bases. This CDR3 comprises 16 residues. The germline V and J ends were trimmed by 4 bases and 1 base, with 16 bases remaining between them. Germline V gene data show CDR1 as SGHVS and CDR2 as FQNEAQ. The DNA for the CDR3 is TGTGCCAGCAGCTCGTACGACATACAGGGGAACACTGAAGCTTTCTTT. It is translated as CASSSYDIQGNTEAFF.

The chain links TRBV30 to TRBJ2-1; 9 bases agree with TRBD2. This CDR3 has 13 residues. V trimming: 5 bases; J trimming: 2 bases; junction bases outside the gene matches: 1. From germline, CDR1 is GTSNPN and CDR2 SVGIG (reference sequence). The CDR3 here is CAWERGAYNEQFF. As DNA, the CDR3 is TGTGCCTGGGAGCGGGGGGCCTACAATGAGCAGTTCTTC.

The chain links TRBV7-2 to TRBJ1-3; D gene unclear. The CDR3 totals 12 residues. The germline V gene has CDR1 SGHTA and CDR2 FQGNSA. V lost 2 bases, J lost 4 bases, and 3 bases lay in between. CDR3 nucleotides: TGTGCCAGCAGCTTAAACGGAAACACCATATATTTT. Its translation is CASSLNGNTIYF. The full variable domain, completed using reference TRBV7-2 and TRBJ1-3, is GAGVSQSPSNKVTEKGKDVELRCDPISGHTALYWYRQSLGQGLEFLIYFQGNSAPDKSGLPSDRFSAERTGGSVSTLTIQRTQQEDSAVYLCASSLNGNTIYFGEGSWLTVV.

This clone has only one observation. The chain couples TRBV19 to TRBJ2-6; D is unclear. Germline lookup yields CDR1 LNHDA and CDR2 SQIVND (reference sequence). The CDR3 covers 15 residues. V dropped 1 base and J dropped 0 bases, with 4 bases sitting between them. As DNA, the CDR3 is TGTGCCAGTAGTATAGGCGGCTCTGGGGCCAACGTCCTGACTTTC. Translated: CASSIGGSGANVLTF.

V and J are TRBV18 and TRBJ2-5; TRBD1 agrees at 8 bases. V was clipped by 1 base and J by 0 bases; unmatched bases: 4. The CDR3 runs 16 residues. CDR1 and CDR2 (germline): KGHSH, LQKENI. CDR3 in amino acids: CASSPLPGGNQETQYF. In DNA, the CDR3 is TGTGCCAGCTCACCACTACCAGGGGGCAACCAAGAGACCCAGTACTTC.

The chain uses TRBV30 and TRBJ2-1; D remains unclear. Germline V lookup: CDR1 GTSNPN, CDR2 SVGIG (reference sequence). V shed 0 bases and J shed 13 bases, with 13 bases lying between them. The CDR3 is made up of 12 amino acids. CDR3 DNA: TGTGCCTGGAGTGTACCCCCGGTAATTCAGTTCTTC. Its translation: CAWSVPPVIQFF.

V and J are TRBV27 and TRBJ2-7, with 10 positions matching TRBD1. Germline CDR1 reads MNHEY; CDR2 reads SMNVEV (reference sequence). Trimming cost V 5 bases and J 6 bases; bases outside gene matches: 4. The CDR3 has 13 amino acids. For the CDR3, the DNA is TGTGCCAGCAGTCACGGACAGGGGGGCGAGCAGTACTTC. Translation gives CASSHGQGGEQYF.

The V call is TRBV14, the J call TRBJ1-4; maybe TRBD1 (6 bases). CDR3 length: 17 residues. The V end lost 4 bases, the J end lost 7 bases, and 22 bases lay between the germline ends. Germline lookup yields CDR1 SGHDN and CDR2 FVKESK. The CDR3 DNA is TGTGCCAGCAGCCGCAGTAACCTTCAGGGGCGAGCTGAAAAACTGTTTTTT. Protein sequence: CASSRSNLQGRAEKLFF.

The V gene is TRBV30, the J gene TRBJ2-3; D gene unclear. Trimming removed 3 bases from V and 0 bases from J, with 10 bases in between. From germline, CDR1 is GTSNPN and CDR2 SVGIG (reference sequence). The CDR3 covers 14 residues. The CDR3 loop is CAWRSPFSTDTQYF. CDR3 in DNA: TGTGCCTGGAGATCCCCCTTTAGCACAGATACGCAGTATTTT. The full variable domain, rest sourced from reference TRBV30 and TRBJ2-3, is SQTIHQWPATLVQPVGSPLSLECTVEGTSNPNLYWYRQAAGRGLQLLFYSVGIGQISSEVPQNLSASRPQDRQFILSSKKLLLSDSGFYLCAWRSPFSTDTQYFGPGTRLTVL.

This clone is a singleton in its sample. The rearrangement links TRBV11-2 to TRBJ2-1; 8 bases are a match to TRBD2. Germline assignment: CDR1 SGHAT and CDR2 FQNNGV. J lost 10 bases, V lost 3 bases, and 5 bases had no gene match. CDR3 length: 13 residues. Here the CDR3 reads CASSFLIAGEQFF. For the CDR3, the DNA is TGTGCCAGCAGCTTTCTAATAGCGGGGGAGCAGTTCTTC.

The sample holds a few counts of this clone. The chain has TRBV4-2 and TRBJ2-5; a possible D gene is TRBD2 (6 bases). Germline CDR1 LGHNA, CDR2 YNFKEQ. This CDR3 has 15 amino acids. V lost 1 base to trimming and J lost 5 bases, with 14 bases between them. The CDR3 DNA sequence: TGTGCCAGCAGCCAAGGGGCGGGGCCGGGGGAGACCCAGTACTTC. It specifies CASSQGAGPGETQYF.

This clone was detected only a few times. The V gene is TRBV2, the J gene TRBJ2-1; a weak D match, TRBD2 (5 bases). V lost 3 bases to trimming and J lost 4 bases, with 10 bases between them. Germline-derived CDR1 and CDR2 are SNHLY and FYNNEI. CDR3 length equals 14 residues. The CDR3 loop is CASSEAQRYNEQFF. CDR3 coding DNA: TGTGCCAGCAGTGAGGCCCAGCGGTACAATGAGCAGTTCTTC.

V gene TRBV30 combines with J gene TRBJ1-4; TRBD1 is a possible D gene (6 bases). CDR1 and CDR2 (germline): GTSNPN, SVGIG (reference sequence). The CDR3 spans 14 residues. Trimming pared 3 bases from V and 3 bases from J, leaving 11 bases between. In DNA form, the CDR3 reads TGTGCCTGGAGCCACGGGACACCTAATGAAAAACTGTTTTTT. Translated, it gives CAWSHGTPNEKLFF. The entire variable domain, with the rest obtained from reference TRBV30 and TRBJ1-4, is as follows: SQTIHQWPATLVQPVGSPLSLECTVEGTSNPNLYWYRQAAGRGLQLLFYSVGIGQISSEVPQNLSASRPQDRQFILSSKKLLLSDSGFYLCAWSHGTPNEKLFFGSGTQLSVL.

The genes are TRBV29-1 and TRBJ2-1, with TRBD1 matching over 9 bases. The junction had 5 bases not matched to a gene; V was cut back by 0 bases and J by 14 bases. The CDR3 sequence is 12 residues long. Germline loops: CDR1 SQVTM, CDR2 ANQGSEA. The CDR3 spells CSVEDPGTGKFF. In DNA, the CDR3 is TGCAGCGTTGAAGATCCCGGGACAGGGAAGTTCTTC.

This clone was counted only a few times. The rearrangement links TRBV7-9 to TRBJ1-1; D not certain. The ends were cut back, 4 bases at V and 0 bases at J, with 12 bases in the middle. Germline V gene lookup returns CDR1 SEHNR and CDR2 FQNEAQ (reference sequence). The CDR3 runs 15 residues. The CDR3 here is CASSWSRTLNTEAFF. CDR3 in DNA: TGTGCCAGCAGCTGGAGCCGGACTTTGAACACTGAAGCTTTCTTT.

This clone was detected a few times. The chain recombines TRBV27 with TRBJ1-5, with a tentative D call TRBD1 (6 bases). V shed 6 bases and J shed 7 bases, with 16 bases lying between them. Germline CDR1 and CDR2: MNHEY and SMNVEV (reference sequence). The CDR3 runs to 14 residues. The CDR3 nucleotides read TGTGCCAGCAGGGGGGCGACAGGAGGGCAGCCCCAGCATTTT. This encodes CASRGATGGQPQHF.

The chain employs TRBV7-9 and TRBJ2-5; tentative D call: TRBD2 (5 bases). The CDR3 contains 15 residues. CDR1 SEHNR and CDR2 FQNEAQ come from the germline V gene (reference sequence). Trimming removed 1 base from V and 5 bases from J, with 14 bases in between. This CDR3 is CASSLVFSERETQYF. In nucleotides, the CDR3 is TGTGCCAGCAGCTTAGTCTTCAGTGAGCGGGAGACCCAGTACTTC.